A single sample gave rise to the 27 T cell receptor beta chains below, sequenced in a study of cytomegalovirus exposure and HLA in healthy donors. Vbeta (60) and Jbeta (13) primers were used in the PCR. TCRdb's table, derived via immunoSEQ multiplex PCR, lists solely in-frame clones and lacks some. The sample shows around 110,000 clones, around 75% of them seen only once. Sequenced: PBMCs. These receptors originate from a woman aged 18-29 years in good health and CMV-seronegative.

The rearrangement uses TRBV27 and TRBJ2-1; tentatively, D is TRBD2 (7 bases). The CDR3 is 15 amino acids. With 4 bases removed from V and 7 bases from J, the gap between germline ends came to 17 bases. Germline V gene data show CDR1 as MNHEY and CDR2 as SMNVEV (reference sequence). In DNA form, the CDR3 reads TGTGCCAGCAGTTCCGGGGGGCTCCCAGGAAATGAGCAGTTCTTC. Residues: CASSSGGLPGNEQFF.

The J gene is TRBJ1-2, the V gene TRBV4-2; TRBD1 aligns across 8 bases. This CDR3 is 15 amino acids long. Germline CDR1 reads LGHNA; CDR2 reads YNFKEQ. With V trimmed by 0 bases and J by 3 bases, 3 bases remained unmatched. The CDR3 here is CASSQDQGADYGYTF. The CDR3 bases are TGTGCCAGCAGCCAAGACCAGGGGGCTGACTATGGCTACACCTTC.

Here the CDR3 reads CASSLTSVETQYF. The CDR3 bases are TGTGCCAGCAGCTTGACTAGTGTAGAGACCCAGTACTTC. J is TRBJ2-5 and V is TRBV5-4; possible D gene TRBD2, 5 bases. V lost 1 base and J lost 4, with 8 bases in between. CDR1 and CDR2 (germline): SGHNT, YYREEE (reference sequence). This CDR3 spans 13 amino acids.

This clone came up a few times. This chain joins TRBV5-6 and TRBJ1-5; no clear D. Trimming left V 4 bases short and J 5 bases short, with 7 bases between. The CDR3 sequence is 12 residues long. The germline V gene encodes CDR1 SGHDT and CDR2 YYEEEE. The CDR3 coding sequence is TGTGCCAGCAGCCTGGGCGATCAGCCCCAGCATTTT. The encoded protein is CASSLGDQPQHF.

This chain joins TRBV30 and TRBJ1-3; weak D call: TRBD1 (5 bases). V lost 2 bases, J lost 4 bases, and 21 bases lay in between. The CDR3 covers 17 residues. Per germline, CDR1 GTSNPN and CDR2 SVGIG (reference sequence). CDR3 DNA sequence: TGTGCCTGGAGTCAACAGACAGCGACTTTAGCAGGAAACACCATATATTTT. Its translation: CAWSQQTATLAGNTIYF.

The chain carries TRBV7-8 and TRBJ1-6; D might be TRBD1 (5 bases). CDR1 SGHVS and CDR2 FQNEAQ come from the germline V gene. CDR3 length equals 18 residues. Trimming stripped 5 bases from V and 0 bases from J, with 17 bases between. CDR3 protein: CASSTYLQESSYNSPLHF. CDR3 nucleotides: TGTGCCAGCAGCACCTATTTACAGGAGAGCTCCTATAATTCACCCCTCCACTTT.

This chain connects TRBV15 to TRBJ2-2, with TRBD1 matching over 7 bases. V lost 1 base, J lost 6 bases, and 5 bases stayed unmatched. There are 15 residues in the CDR3. CDR1 and CDR2 from the germline V gene are LNHNV and YYDKDF (reference sequence). The CDR3 here is CATSRVGQTAGELFF. The CDR3 bases are TGTGCCACCAGCAGAGTGGGACAGACCGCCGGGGAGCTGTTTTTT.

This chain connects TRBV5-6 to TRBJ2-7; 7 bases align to TRBD1. Germline V gene lookup returns CDR1 SGHDT and CDR2 YYEEEE. The CDR3 is 16 residues long. Trimming cost V 0 bases and J 7 bases; bases outside gene matches: 13. CDR3 in amino acids: CASSLVGGSHVGEQYF. The CDR3 region has the DNA TGTGCCAGCAGCTTGGTAGGGGGCTCGCATGTCGGAGAGCAGTACTTC.

In this sample, this clone turned up once. The chain couples TRBV14 to TRBJ1-1; a possible D gene is TRBD1 (6 bases). V lost 3 bases to trimming and J lost 2 bases, with 16 bases between them. The germline V gene has CDR1 SGHDN and CDR2 FVKESK. The CDR3 is 16 residues long. The CDR3 DNA is TGTGCCAGCAGCCACCGCGCGGGGGCCGTCAACACTGAAGCTTTCTTT. Protein: CASSHRAGAVNTEAFF.

This chain uses TRBV7-6 with TRBJ2-7; TRBD1 is a possible D gene (5 bases). Trimming took off 5 bases at V and 0 bases at J, with 14 bases between the two ends. The CDR3 runs to 15 residues. Germline V gives CDR1 SGHVS, CDR2 FNYEAQ. CDR3 sequence reads: CASSPYDSHSYEQYF. The CDR3 nucleotides read TGTGCCAGCAGCCCGTACGACAGCCACTCCTACGAGCAGTACTTC.

V usage is TRBV28 and J usage is TRBJ1-1, with D perhaps TRBD1 (5 bases). The CDR3 loop spans 14 amino acids. Germline CDR1 reads MDHEN; CDR2 reads SYDVKM. Trimming took off 5 bases at V and 0 bases at J, with 10 bases between the two ends. DNA for the CDR3: TGTGCCAGCAGTGGACCAGGGCTGAACACTGAAGCTTTCTTT. This gives the protein CASSGPGLNTEAFF.

This clone was detected only once. This chain uses TRBV5-6 with TRBJ2-2; 8 positions match TRBD2. The CDR3 covers 16 residues. Germline V CDR1 and CDR2: SGHDT, YYEEEE. V lost 4 bases, J lost 16 bases, and 21 bases stayed unmatched. CDR3 protein: CASSLFGDTGFGGEFF. The CDR3 region has the DNA TGTGCCAGCAGCCTCTTCGGGGACACGGGTTTCGGGGGGGAGTTTTTT.

This clone was seen a handful of times. The gene calls are TRBV21-1 and TRBJ1-5; the listed D gene, TRBD1, was not tested against the DNA. TRBV21-1 is a pseudogene segment. This CDR3 has 16 residues. The CDR3 is CASSIVGTGKNQPQHF. CDR3 coding DNA: TGTGCCAGCAGCATAGTTGGGACAGGGAAAAATCAGCCCCAGCATTTT.

V and J are TRBV18 and TRBJ2-7; 7 nucleotides match TRBD1. The CDR3 is made up of 15 amino acids. The V gene end was trimmed by 2 bases and the J gene end by 1 base; junction bases not matched to a gene: 5. Germline V gene data show CDR1 as KGHSH and CDR2 as LQKENI. The CDR3 sequence is CASSPGTVRSYEQYF. The CDR3 coding sequence is TGTGCCAGCTCACCAGGGACAGTAAGGTCCTACGAGCAGTACTTC.

This rearrangement joins TRBV4-2 to TRBJ2-3; D gene unclear. The CDR3 sequence is 11 residues long. V was clipped by 5 bases and J by 6 bases, with 6 bases between them. Germline V gene lookup returns CDR1 LGHNA and CDR2 YNFKEQ. The CDR3 DNA is TGTGCCAGCAGCTCCCGGGATACGCAGTATTTT. Protein: CASSSRDTQYF.

The CDR3: CASSVGGGTAKNIQYF. The CDR3, as DNA: TGTGCCAGCAGCGTAGGTGGCGGGACAGCCAAAAACATTCAGTACTTC. This rearrangement joins TRBV9 to TRBJ2-4, with D maybe TRBD2 (6 bases). V dropped 0 bases and J dropped 0 bases, with 10 bases sitting between them. From germline, CDR1 is SGDLS and CDR2 YYNGEE. The CDR3 loop spans 16 amino acids.

This chain joins TRBV30 and TRBJ2-7; D possibly corresponds to TRBD1 (5 bases). The germline V gene encodes CDR1 GTSNPN and CDR2 SVGIG (reference sequence). V gave up 5 bases and J gave up 1 base, with 6 bases separating them. This CDR3 spans 11 amino acids. CDR3 amino acids: CAWQGSYEQYF. Written as DNA, the CDR3 is TGTGCCTGGCAGGGTTCCTACGAGCAGTACTTC.

This clone was counted a few times. The V and J genes are TRBV28 and TRBJ2-1; perhaps TRBD2 as D (5 bases). Germline V gene lookup returns CDR1 MDHEN and CDR2 SYDVKM. There are 17 residues in the CDR3. Trimming took 4 bases from V and 6 from J, leaving 22 bases between them. CDR3 sequence reads: CASSSPELGRGGNEQFF. The CDR3, as DNA: TGTGCCAGCAGTTCCCCCGAGTTGGGTCGGGGTGGCAATGAGCAGTTCTTC. Complete variable domain (other parts from reference TRBV28 and TRBJ2-1): DVKVTQSSRYLVKRTGEKVFLECVQDMDHENMFWYRQDPGLGLRLIYFSYDVKMKEKGDIPEGYSVSREKKERFSLILESASTNQTSMYLCASSSPELGRGGNEQFFGPGTRLTVL.

This rearrangement joins TRBV30 to TRBJ1-5, with D tentatively TRBD1 (5 bases). With 2 bases removed from V and 1 base from J, the gap between germline ends came to 9 bases. There are 14 residues in the CDR3. Germline values: CDR1 GTSNPN, CDR2 SVGIG (reference sequence). CDR3 in DNA: TGTGCCTGGAGTTTCGGGGGAAGCAATCAGCCCCAGCATTTT. It yields the protein CAWSFGGSNQPQHF. The complete variable domain, with remaining parts taken from reference TRBV30 and TRBJ1-5, reads SQTIHQWPATLVQPVGSPLSLECTVEGTSNPNLYWYRQAAGRGLQLLFYSVGIGQISSEVPQNLSASRPQDRQFILSSKKLLLSDSGFYLCAWSFGGSNQPQHFGDGTRLSIL.

This chain links TRBV5-4 with TRBJ2-7, with 11 bases aligning to TRBD1. The junction had 9 bases not matched to a gene; V was cut back by 4 bases and J by 6 bases. Germline V gene data show CDR1 as SGHNT and CDR2 as YYREEE (reference sequence). The CDR3 has 15 amino acids. CDR3 nucleotide sequence: TGTGCCAGCAGCACCTGGACAGGGGGCGCTTCCGAGCAGTACTTC. Translation: CASSTWTGGASEQYF.

The chain employs TRBV25-1 and TRBJ2-3; 8 positions match TRBD2. V was pared by 5 bases and J by 2 bases, with 6 bases of the junction left unmatched. There are 15 residues in the CDR3. Per the germline V gene, CDR1 is MGHDK and CDR2 is SYGVNS. The CDR3 DNA sequence: TGTGCCAGCAGTTTTACGGGGGGGCTCACAGATACGCAGTATTTT. It yields the protein CASSFTGGLTDTQYF.

V and J are TRBV9 and TRBJ1-1; TRBD1 matches 7 bases. J gave up 7 bases and V 4 bases, and 7 bases lay outside the gene matches. The CDR3 consists of 13 residues. Germline-derived CDR1 and CDR2 are SGDLS and YYNGEE. The CDR3 here is CASSPPQGVEAFF. The CDR3, as DNA: TGTGCCAGCAGCCCGCCCCAGGGGGTTGAAGCTTTCTTT.

This chain uses TRBV7-8 with TRBJ1-2, with TRBD1 matching 7 bases. CDR3 length: 15 amino acids. Germline-derived CDR1 and CDR2 are SGHVS and FQNEAQ. Trimming cost V 5 bases and J 2 bases; bases outside gene matches: 8. The DNA of the CDR3 is TGTGCCAGCAGCCCCCGGCGGGACAGAAACTATGGCTACACCTTC. Protein product: CASSPRRDRNYGYTF.

The chain carries TRBV6-1 and TRBJ2-7, with D maybe TRBD1 (6 bases). The CDR3 covers 15 residues. CDR1 is MNHNS, CDR2 SASEGT, per germline. Trimming cost V 5 bases and J 0 bases, with 14 bases left between them. This CDR3 reads CASSSDRILSYEQYF. In nucleotides, the CDR3 is TGTGCCAGCAGTTCCGACAGGATCCTCTCCTACGAGCAGTACTTC.

This clone was observed a few times. The chain has TRBV19 and TRBJ2-5; 15 nucleotides align to TRBD2. V was clipped by 5 bases and J by 3 bases; unmatched bases: 4. The CDR3 has 16 amino acids. Germline lookup yields CDR1 LNHDA and CDR2 SQIVND (reference sequence). The CDR3: CASSWTSGGAKETQYF. Here the CDR3 DNA reads TGTGCCAGTAGTTGGACTAGCGGGGGGGCTAAAGAGACCCAGTACTTC. Full variable domain (rest looked up from reference TRBV19 and TRBJ2-5): DGGITQSPKYLFRKEGQNVTLSCEQNLNHDAMYWYRQDPGQGLRLIYYSQIVNDFQKGDIAEGYSVSREKKESFPLTVTSAQKNPTAFYLCASSWTSGGAKETQYFGPGTRLLVL.

The chain is built from TRBV6-1 and TRBJ2-7; D ambiguous. The CDR3 runs to 13 residues. The germline gives CDR1 MNHNS, CDR2 SASEGT. Trimming shortened V by 0 bases and J by 3 bases, and 6 bases separated the two germline ends. In DNA form, the CDR3 reads TGTGCCAGCAGTGAAGCGCCTAGCTACGAGCAGTACTTC. This sequence encodes CASSEAPSYEQYF.

The chain carries TRBV6-1 and TRBJ1-5, with 7 bases fitting TRBD1. The CDR3 is 14 amino acids. Germline CDR1 MNHNS, CDR2 SASEGT. Trimming at V came to 9 bases and at J to 2 bases, leaving 7 bases not matched to a gene. The CDR3 coding sequence is TGTGCCAGTGTCCGGACAGGAGGCAATCAGCCCCAGCATTTT. Encoded protein: CASVRTGGNQPQHF.